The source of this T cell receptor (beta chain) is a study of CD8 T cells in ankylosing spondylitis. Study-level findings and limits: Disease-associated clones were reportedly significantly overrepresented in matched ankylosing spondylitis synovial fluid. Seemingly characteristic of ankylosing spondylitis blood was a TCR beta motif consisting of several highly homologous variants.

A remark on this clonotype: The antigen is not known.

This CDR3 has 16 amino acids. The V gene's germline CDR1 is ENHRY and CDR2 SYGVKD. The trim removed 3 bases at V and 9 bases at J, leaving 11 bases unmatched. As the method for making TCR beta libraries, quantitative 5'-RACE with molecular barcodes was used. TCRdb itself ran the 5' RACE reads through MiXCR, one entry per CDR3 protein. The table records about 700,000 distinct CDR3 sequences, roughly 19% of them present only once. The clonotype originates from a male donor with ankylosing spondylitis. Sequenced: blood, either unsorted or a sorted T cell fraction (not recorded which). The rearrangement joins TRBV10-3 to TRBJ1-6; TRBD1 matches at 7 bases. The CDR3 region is CAISEGGGSGVSPLHF. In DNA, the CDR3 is TGTGCCATCAGTGAAGGGGGCGGCTCGGGGGTTTCACCCCTCCACTTT.